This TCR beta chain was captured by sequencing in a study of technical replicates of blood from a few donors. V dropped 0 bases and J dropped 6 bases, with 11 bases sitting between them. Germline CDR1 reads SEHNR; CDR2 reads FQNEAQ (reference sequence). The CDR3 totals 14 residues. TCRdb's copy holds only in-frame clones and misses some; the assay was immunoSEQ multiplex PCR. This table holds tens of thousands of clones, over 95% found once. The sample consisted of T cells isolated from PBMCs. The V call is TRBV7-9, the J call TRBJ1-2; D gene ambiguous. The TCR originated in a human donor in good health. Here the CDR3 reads CASSLAGGSDGYTF. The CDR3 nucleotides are TGTGCCAGCAGCTTAGCGGGAGGGAGTGATGGCTACACCTTC.